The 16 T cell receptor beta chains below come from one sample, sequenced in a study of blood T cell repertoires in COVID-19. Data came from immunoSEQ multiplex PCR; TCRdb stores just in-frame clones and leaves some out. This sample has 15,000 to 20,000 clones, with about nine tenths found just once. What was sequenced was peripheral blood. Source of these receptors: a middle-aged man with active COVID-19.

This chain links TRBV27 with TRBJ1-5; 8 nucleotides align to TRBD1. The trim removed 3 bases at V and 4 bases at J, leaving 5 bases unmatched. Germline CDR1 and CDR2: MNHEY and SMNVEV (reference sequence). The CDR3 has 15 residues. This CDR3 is CASSFSNRGNQPQHF. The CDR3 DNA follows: TGTGCCAGCAGTTTCTCTAACAGGGGGAATCAGCCCCAGCATTTT.

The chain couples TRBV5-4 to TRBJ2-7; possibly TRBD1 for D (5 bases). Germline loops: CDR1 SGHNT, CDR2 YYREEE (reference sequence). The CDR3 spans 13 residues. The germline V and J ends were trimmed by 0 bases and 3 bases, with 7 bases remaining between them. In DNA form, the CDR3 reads TGTGCCAGCAGCTTGGGACAGAGCTACGAGCAGTACTTC. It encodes CASSLGQSYEQYF.

Here the CDR3 DNA reads TGCGCCAGTTCGAGAGATCGGGGCAATCAGCCCCAGCATTTT. Translated: CASSRDRGNQPQHF. The chain couples TRBV10-2 to TRBJ1-5, with no clear D. CDR1 and CDR2 from the germline V gene are WSHSY and SAAADI. This CDR3 spans 14 amino acids. The germline V and J ends were trimmed by 9 bases and 2 bases, with 14 bases remaining between them.

For the CDR3, the DNA is TGTGCCAGCAGTTTGGGGACAGACTACGAGCAGTACTTC. Amino acids: CASSLGTDYEQYF. This rearrangement joins TRBV28 to TRBJ2-7; TRBD1 matches 7 bases. CDR3 length: 13 residues. Germline CDR1 is MDHEN and CDR2 is SYDVKM. V lost 3 bases to trimming and J lost 3 bases; unmatched junction nucleotides: 2.

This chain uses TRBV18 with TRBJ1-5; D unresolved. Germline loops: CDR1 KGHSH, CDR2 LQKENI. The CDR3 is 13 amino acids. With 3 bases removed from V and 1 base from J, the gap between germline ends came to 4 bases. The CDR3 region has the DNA TGTGCCAGCTCACCGGGCAGCAATCAGCCCCAGCATTTT. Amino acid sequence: CASSPGSNQPQHF. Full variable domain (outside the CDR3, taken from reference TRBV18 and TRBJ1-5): NAGVMQNPRHLVRRRGQEARLRCSPMKGHSHVYWYRQLPEEGLKFMVYLQKENIIDESGMPKERFSAEFPKEGPSILRIQQVVRGDSAAYFCASSPGSNQPQHFGDGTRLSIL.

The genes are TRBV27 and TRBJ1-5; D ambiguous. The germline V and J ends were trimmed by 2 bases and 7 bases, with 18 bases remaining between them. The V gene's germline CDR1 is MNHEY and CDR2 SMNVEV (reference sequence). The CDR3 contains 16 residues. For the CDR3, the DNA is TGTGCCAGCAGTTTAAAACCGCAGGCCACACTCCAGCCCCAGCATTTT. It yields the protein CASSLKPQATLQPQHF.

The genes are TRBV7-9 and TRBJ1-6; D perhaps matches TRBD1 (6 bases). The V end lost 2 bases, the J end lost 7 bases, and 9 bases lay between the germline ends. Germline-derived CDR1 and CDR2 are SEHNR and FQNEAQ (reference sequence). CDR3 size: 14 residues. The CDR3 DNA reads TGTGCCAGCAGCTTATCAGGGGTCAATTCACCCCTCCACTTT. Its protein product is CASSLSGVNSPLHF.

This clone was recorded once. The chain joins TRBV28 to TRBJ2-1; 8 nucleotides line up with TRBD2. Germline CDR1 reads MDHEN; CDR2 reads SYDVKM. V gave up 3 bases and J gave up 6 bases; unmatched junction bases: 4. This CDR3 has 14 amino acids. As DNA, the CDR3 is TGTGCCAGCAGTTTGGGCGGGGGGCTCAATGAGCAGTTCTTC. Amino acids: CASSLGGGLNEQFF.

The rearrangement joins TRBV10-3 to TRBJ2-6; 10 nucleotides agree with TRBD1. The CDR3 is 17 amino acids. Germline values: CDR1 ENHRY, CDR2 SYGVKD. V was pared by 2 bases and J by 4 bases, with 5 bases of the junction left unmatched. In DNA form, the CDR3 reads TGTGCCATCAGTGAGGAGACAGGGGGCGCCGGGGCCAACGTCCTGACTTTC. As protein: CAISEETGGAGANVLTF.

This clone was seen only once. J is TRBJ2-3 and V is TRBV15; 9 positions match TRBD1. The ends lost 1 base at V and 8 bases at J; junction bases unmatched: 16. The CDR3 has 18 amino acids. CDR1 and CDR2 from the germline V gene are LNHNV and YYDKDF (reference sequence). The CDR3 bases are TGTGCCACCAGCAGAGTTGGTGCCGGGACAGGGAAGTTTAGTACGCAGTATTTT. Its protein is CATSRVGAGTGKFSTQYF.

The CDR3 is CASSSPGLGMDGYTF. CDR3 bases: TGTGCCAGCAGCTCTCCGGGACTAGGTATGGATGGCTACACCTTC. The gene calls are TRBV7-9 and TRBJ1-2; tentatively, D is TRBD1 (5 bases). CDR1 SEHNR and CDR2 FQNEAQ come from the germline V gene (reference sequence). V was shortened by 4 bases and J by 6 bases, with 18 bases between the two germline ends. The CDR3 sequence is 15 residues long. Looking up the rest from reference TRBV7-9 and TRBJ1-2 gives the full variable domain: DTGVSQNPRHKITKRGQNVTFRCDPISEHNRLYWYRQTLGQGPEFLTYFQNEAQLEKSRLLSDRFSAERPKGSFSTLEIQRTEQGDSAMYLCASSSPGLGMDGYTFGSGTRLTVV.

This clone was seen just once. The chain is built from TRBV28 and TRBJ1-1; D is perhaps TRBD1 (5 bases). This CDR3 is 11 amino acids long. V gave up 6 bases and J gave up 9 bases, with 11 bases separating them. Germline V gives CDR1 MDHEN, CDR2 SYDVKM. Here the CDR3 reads CASRVRGKAFF. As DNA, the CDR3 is TGTGCCAGCAGGGTCCGGGGGAAAGCTTTCTTT.

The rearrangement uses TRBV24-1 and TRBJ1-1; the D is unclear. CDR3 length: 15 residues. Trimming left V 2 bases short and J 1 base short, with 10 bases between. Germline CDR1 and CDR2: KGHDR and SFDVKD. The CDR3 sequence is CATSDSRRGNTEAFF. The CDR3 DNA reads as TGTGCCACCAGTGATTCTAGACGGGGGAACACTGAAGCTTTCTTT.

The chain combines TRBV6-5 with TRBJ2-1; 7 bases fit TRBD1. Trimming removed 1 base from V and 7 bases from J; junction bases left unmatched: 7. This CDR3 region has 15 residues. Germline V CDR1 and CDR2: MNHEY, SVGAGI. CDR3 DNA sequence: TGTGCCAGCAGTTACTTGGCAGGGGGTCTGAATGAGCAGTTCTTC. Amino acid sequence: CASSYLAGGLNEQFF.

As DNA, the CDR3 is TGCGCCAGCAGCCAAGGTCCGTTTGGTCAGGCCCTCACAGATACGCAGTATTTT. Translated: CASSQGPFGQALTDTQYF. This rearrangement joins TRBV4-3 to TRBJ2-3, with D uncertain. V lost 1 base, J lost 2 bases, and 19 bases lay in between. From germline, CDR1 is LGHNA and CDR2 YSLEER. CDR3 size: 18 residues.

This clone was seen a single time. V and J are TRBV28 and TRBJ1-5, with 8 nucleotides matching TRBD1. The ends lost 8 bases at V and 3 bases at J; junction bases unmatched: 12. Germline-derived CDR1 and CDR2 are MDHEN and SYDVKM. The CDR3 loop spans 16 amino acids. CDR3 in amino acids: CASLSWSGGNNQPQHF. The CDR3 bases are TGTGCCAGCCTATCGTGGTCAGGGGGCAACAATCAGCCCCAGCATTTT.